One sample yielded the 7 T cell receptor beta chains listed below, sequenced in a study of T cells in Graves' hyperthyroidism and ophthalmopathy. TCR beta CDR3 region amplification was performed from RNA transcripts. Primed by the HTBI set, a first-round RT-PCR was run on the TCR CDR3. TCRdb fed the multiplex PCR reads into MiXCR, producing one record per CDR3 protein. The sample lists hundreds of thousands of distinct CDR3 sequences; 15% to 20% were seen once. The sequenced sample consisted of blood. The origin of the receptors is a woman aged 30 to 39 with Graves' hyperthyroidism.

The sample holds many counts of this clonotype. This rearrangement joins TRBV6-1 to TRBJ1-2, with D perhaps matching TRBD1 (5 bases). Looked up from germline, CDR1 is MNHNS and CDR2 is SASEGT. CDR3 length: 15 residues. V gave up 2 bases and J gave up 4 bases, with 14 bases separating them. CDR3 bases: TGTGCCAGCAGTGAATCCGTGGCAGGGCGCTATGGCTACACCTTC. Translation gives CASSESVAGRYGYTF.

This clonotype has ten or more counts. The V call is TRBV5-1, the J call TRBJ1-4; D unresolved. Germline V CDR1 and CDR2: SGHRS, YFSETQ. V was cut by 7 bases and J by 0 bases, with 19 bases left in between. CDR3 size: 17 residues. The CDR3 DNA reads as TGCGCCAGCCGATACGACTCTTCCCCTGCAACTAATGAAAAACTGTTTTTT. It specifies CASRYDSSPATNEKLFF.

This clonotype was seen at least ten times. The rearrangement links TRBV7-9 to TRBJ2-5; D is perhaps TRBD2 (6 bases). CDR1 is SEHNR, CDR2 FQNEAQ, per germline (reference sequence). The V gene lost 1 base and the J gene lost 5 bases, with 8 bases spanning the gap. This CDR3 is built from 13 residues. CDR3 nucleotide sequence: TGTGCCAGCAGCTTAGGCGGGATTGAGACCCAGTACTTC. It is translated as CASSLGGIETQYF. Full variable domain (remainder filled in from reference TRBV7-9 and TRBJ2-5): DTGVSQNPRHKITKRGQNVTFRCDPISEHNRLYWYRQTLGQGPEFLTYFQNEAQLEKSRLLSDRFSAERPKGSFSTLEIQRTEQGDSAMYLCASSLGGIETQYFGPGTRLLVL.

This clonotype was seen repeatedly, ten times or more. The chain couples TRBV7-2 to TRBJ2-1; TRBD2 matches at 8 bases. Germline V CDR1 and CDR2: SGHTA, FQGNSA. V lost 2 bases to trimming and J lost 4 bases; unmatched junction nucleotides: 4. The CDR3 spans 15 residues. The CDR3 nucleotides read TGTGCCAGCAGCTTAATGAGCGGGAGTTACAATGAGCAGTTCTTC. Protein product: CASSLMSGSYNEQFF. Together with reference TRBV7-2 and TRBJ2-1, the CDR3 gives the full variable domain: GAGVSQSPSNKVTEKGKDVELRCDPISGHTALYWYRQSLGQGLEFLIYFQGNSAPDKSGLPSDRFSAERTGGSVSTLTIQRTQQEDSAVYLCASSLMSGSYNEQFFGPGTRLTVL.

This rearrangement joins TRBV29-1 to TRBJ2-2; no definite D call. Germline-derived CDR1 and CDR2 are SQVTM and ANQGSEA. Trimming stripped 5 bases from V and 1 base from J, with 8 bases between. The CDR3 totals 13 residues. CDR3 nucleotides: TGCAGCGTTATATTAGGGAACACCGGGGAGCTGTTTTTT. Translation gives CSVILGNTGELFF.

As DNA, the CDR3 is TGCGCCAGCAGGACTAGCGGGGAGTACGAGCAGTACTTC. Translated: CASRTSGEYEQYF. The rearrangement joins TRBV10-2 to TRBJ2-7, with TRBD2 matching 11 bases. J lost 4 bases, V lost 6 bases, and 2 bases had no gene match. The CDR3 length is 13 residues. Germline V gene sequence: CDR1 WSHSY, CDR2 SAAADI.

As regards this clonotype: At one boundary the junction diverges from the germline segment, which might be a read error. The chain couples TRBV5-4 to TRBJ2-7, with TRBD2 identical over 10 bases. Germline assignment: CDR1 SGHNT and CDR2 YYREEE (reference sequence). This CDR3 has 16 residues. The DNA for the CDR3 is TGTGCCAGCAGCTTGACCAATAGCGGGAGGTGGTACGGGCAGTACTTC. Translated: CASSLTNSGRWYGQYF.